The 21 T cell receptor beta chains reported below all come from one sample, sequenced in a study of spatial heterogeneity in lung cancer. Time point meaning: sample taken at primary tumor resection. Whole RNA from tumor, nontumor lung or frozen PBMC was sequenced unsorted. MiXCR, applied by TCRdb to the 5' RACE reads, yields one record per CDR3 protein. The repertoire holds over a thousand distinct CDR3 sequences, 7.9% seen once, with about 10% in the top ten. The source material was normal lung tissue next to the tumor, sampled at surgery. The receptor source for this set is a female donor with early-stage non-small cell lung cancer.

Judged by abundance, this clonotype is medium-sized (0.01 to 0.1%). This beta chain is an unintended read in a library built for alpha chains; its size means little. This chain uses TRBV12-3 or TRBV12-4 with TRBJ2-2; 7 bases are a match to TRBD2. This CDR3 has 15 amino acids. The trim removed 3 bases at V and 4 bases at J, leaving 5 bases unmatched. The CDR3 DNA reads as TGTGCCAGCAGTTTTGCGGGAGAGGTCACCGGGGAGCTGTTTTTT. Translated, it gives CASSFAGEVTGELFF.

Sample share makes this clonotype medium-sized. In a library made to pick up alpha chains, this beta chain is a stray read with a size that means little. The chain has TRBV20-1 and TRBJ2-2; no definite D call. This CDR3 contains 13 residues. V lost 3 bases and J lost 0, with 5 bases in between. Germline-derived CDR1 and CDR2 are DFQATT and SNEGSKA (reference sequence). The CDR3 loop is CSASWANTGELFF. CDR3 sequence (DNA): TGCAGTGCTAGTTGGGCGAACACCGGGGAGCTGTTTTTT.

This clonotype was observed a few times. As an off-target read in a library built for alpha chains, this beta chain has a frequency of little significance. This rearrangement joins TRBV13 to TRBJ1-4, with D perhaps matching TRBD1 (5 bases). Germline values: CDR1 PRHDT, CDR2 FYEKMQ (reference sequence). V gave up 5 bases and J gave up 4 bases, with 11 bases separating them. There are 14 residues in the CDR3. The CDR3 sequence: CASSLDRDNEKLFF. CDR3 in DNA: TGTGCCAGCAGCCTCGACAGAGATAATGAAAAACTGTTTTTT.

This clonotype is labeled large. This beta chain was picked up by a library intended for alpha chains and is off target, so its count carries little meaning. V and J are TRBV7-2 and TRBJ2-5; 7 nucleotides agree with TRBD1. Unmatched junction bases numbered 7, after V lost 5 bases and J lost 7 bases. CDR3 length equals 13 residues. Germline loops: CDR1 SGHTA, CDR2 FQGNSA. CDR3 region: CASSHDRAATQYF. DNA of the CDR3: TGTGCCAGCAGCCACGACAGGGCAGCGACCCAGTACTTC.

By frequency in the sample, this clonotype is medium-sized. As an off-target read in a library built for alpha chains, this beta chain has a frequency of little significance. This chain uses TRBV5-5 with TRBJ2-1; perhaps TRBD2 as D (7 bases). Trimming took 6 bases from V and 7 from J, leaving 26 bases between them. The V gene's germline CDR1 is SGHKS and CDR2 YYEKEE (reference sequence). CDR3 size: 17 residues. CDR3 nucleotides: TGTGCCAGCACCCCCTCGGGTAGGGGGGGCCGGTGGAATGAGCAGTTCTTC. Protein: CASTPSGRGGRWNEQFF.

This clonotype occurred many times. Within a library made for alpha chains, this beta chain is off target, and its count is uninformative. The chain links TRBV28 to TRBJ2-7, with D perhaps TRBD1 or TRBD2 (7 bases each). Germline loops: CDR1 MDHEN, CDR2 SYDVKM. The CDR3 loop spans 15 amino acids. Trimming left V 3 bases short and J 0 bases short, with 12 bases between. The CDR3 DNA reads as TGTGCCAGCAGTTTGGGAGGGGACAGCTCCTACGAGCAGTACTTC. It encodes CASSLGGDSSYEQYF. The whole variable domain, filled in from reference TRBV28 and TRBJ2-7, reads DVKVTQSSRYLVKRTGEKVFLECVQDMDHENMFWYRQDPGLGLRLIYFSYDVKMKEKGDIPEGYSVSREKKERFSLILESASTNQTSMYLCASSLGGDSSYEQYFGPGTRLTVT.

As regards this clonotype: A library made for alpha chains picked up this beta chain off target, so its size means little. This chain connects TRBV15 to TRBJ2-1, with a tentative D call TRBD1 (6 bases). Germline lookup yields CDR1 LNHNV and CDR2 YYDKDF (reference sequence). The V end was cut by 0 bases, the J end by 7 bases, with 13 bases between. The CDR3 is 15 amino acids. The CDR3 is CATSREGRGLNEQFF. CDR3 DNA sequence: TGTGCCACCAGCAGAGAGGGCAGGGGATTGAATGAGCAGTTCTTC.

This clonotype is judged large (0.1 to 1%). In a library made to pick up alpha chains, this beta chain is a stray read with a size that means little. The chain has TRBV7-9 and TRBJ2-7; D ambiguous. CDR1 and CDR2 (germline): SEHNR, FQNEAQ (reference sequence). Trimming cost V 5 bases and J 3 bases, with 14 bases left between them. The CDR3 length is 14 residues. CDR3 in amino acids: CASSPFPAGYEQYF. CDR3 coding DNA: TGTGCCAGCAGCCCATTTCCGGCTGGCTACGAGCAGTACTTC.

This clonotype is large by share. Since the library was made to target alpha chains, this beta chain is a stray read and its abundance is not meaningful. The gene calls are TRBV7-2 and TRBJ2-5; 7 bases agree with TRBD2. Germline V gene lookup returns CDR1 SGHTA and CDR2 FQGNSA. With 3 bases clipped from V and 2 bases from J, the junction kept 15 bases outside the gene matches. This CDR3 spans 18 amino acids. The CDR3 is CASSLALGMGRDQETQYF. CDR3 sequence (DNA): TGTGCCAGCAGCTTGGCCCTCGGGATGGGGAGGGATCAAGAGACCCAGTACTTC.

A word on this clonotype: Being off target in a library aimed at alpha chains, this beta chain has a size of little meaning. V is TRBV12-3 or TRBV12-4 and J is TRBJ2-3, with 8 bases lining up with TRBD2. There are 14 residues in the CDR3. Trimming at V came to 4 bases and at J to 4 bases, leaving 4 bases not matched to a gene. The CDR3 reads CASSWRGVPDTQYF. The CDR3 nucleotides read TGTGCCAGCAGTTGGCGGGGGGTACCAGATACGCAGTATTTT.

In its sample, this clonotype ranks as medium-sized (0.01 to 0.1%). Being off target in a library aimed at alpha chains, this beta chain has a size of little meaning. The chain combines TRBV27 with TRBJ2-6; the D gene could be TRBD1 or TRBD2 (5 bases each). The CDR3 is made up of 17 amino acids. CDR1 and CDR2 from the germline V gene are MNHEY and SMNVEV (reference sequence). Trimming removed 6 bases from V and 1 base from J, with 16 bases in between. The CDR3 is CASRAGTPPSGANVLTF. CDR3 DNA: TGTGCCAGCAGGGCCGGGACCCCCCCGTCTGGGGCCAACGTCCTGACTTTC.

By share, this clonotype ranks as hyperexpanded. This beta chain slipped into a library made for alpha chains as a stray read, so its size is not meaningful. The rearrangement links TRBV10-3 to TRBJ2-2; 7 bases match TRBD1. Germline CDR1 ENHRY, CDR2 SYGVKD. CDR3 size: 17 residues. V lost 3 bases to trimming and J lost 3 bases; unmatched junction nucleotides: 10. The CDR3 sequence is CAISDIRDSVYTGELFF. The CDR3 bases are TGTGCCATCAGTGATATAAGGGACAGCGTCTACACCGGGGAGCTGTTTTTT.

A remark on this clonotype: This beta chain appears as a stray read in a library generated for alpha chains; its size is not informative. The rearrangement links TRBV20-1 to TRBJ2-1, with 10 bases aligning to TRBD2. Germline V CDR1 and CDR2: DFQATT, SNEGSKA (reference sequence). The CDR3 runs 16 residues. The V gene end was trimmed by 0 bases and the J gene end by 5 bases; junction bases not matched to a gene: 7. The CDR3 sequence: CSARDWASGGHNEQFF. The CDR3 DNA follows: TGCAGTGCTAGAGATTGGGCTAGCGGGGGTCACAATGAGCAGTTCTTC.

In its sample, this clonotype is medium-sized. This beta chain turned up in a library designed for alpha chains; as an off-target read, its abundance says little. This rearrangement joins TRBV6-5 to TRBJ2-2, with 7 nucleotides matching TRBD2. V shed 5 bases and J 6 bases; nucleotides not matched to a gene: 15. Germline CDR1 reads MNHEY; CDR2 reads SVGAGI. The length of the CDR3 is 17 residues. The CDR3 bases are TGTGCCAGCAGTCGTAGTACTAGCGCCACGTTGGCCGGGGAGCTGTTTTTT. Its translation: CASSRSTSATLAGELFF.

Ten or more counts support this clonotype. A library made for alpha chains picked up this beta chain off target, so its size means little. J is TRBJ1-1 and V is TRBV3-1; D gene unclear. The germline gives CDR1 LGHDT, CDR2 YNNKEL (reference sequence). V was trimmed by 5 bases and J by 10 bases, leaving 11 bases between them. This CDR3 comprises 11 residues. CDR3 protein: CASSKGRRAFF. The CDR3 DNA reads as TGTGCCAGCAGCAAAGGAAGGAGAGCTTTCTTT.

By sample share, this clonotype is medium-sized. This beta chain is a stray read from a library made for alpha chains; its abundance is not meaningful. The rearrangement links TRBV9 to TRBJ1-2; D uncertain. V was clipped by 0 bases and J by 2 bases, with 11 bases between them. The CDR3 extends over 15 amino acids. Per germline, CDR1 SGDLS and CDR2 YYNGEE. The CDR3 loop reads CASSVATETNYGYTF. The CDR3 DNA sequence: TGTGCCAGCAGCGTAGCTACCGAGACCAACTATGGCTACACCTTC.

This clonotype was detected ten times or more. This beta chain lies outside the target of a library built for alpha chains; its clone size means little. The V call is TRBV20-1, the J call TRBJ2-3, with TRBD2 matching 7 bases. Germline lookup yields CDR1 DFQATT and CDR2 SNEGSKA (reference sequence). J was trimmed by 6 bases and V by 0 bases; bases with no gene match: 9. This CDR3 contains 15 residues. CDR3 DNA: TGCAGTGCTAGAGATACCGGGACTAACCCCGATACGCAGTATTTT. Translated: CSARDTGTNPDTQYF.

By frequency in the sample, this clonotype is medium-sized (0.01 to 0.1%). This beta chain is an off-target read within a library intended for alpha chains, so its frequency means little. The V call is TRBV20-1, the J call TRBJ2-7; 11 positions agree with TRBD2. Trimming cost V 6 bases and J 7 bases; bases outside gene matches: 2. Germline CDR1 and CDR2: DFQATT and SNEGSKA (reference sequence). The length of the CDR3 is 11 residues. The CDR3 is CSAGLADEQYF. The DNA of the CDR3 is TGCAGTGCGGGACTAGCGGATGAGCAGTACTTC.

Many counts were recorded for this clonotype. Because this beta chain is a stray read in a library intended to capture alpha chains, its abundance should not be given much weight. This chain uses TRBV5-1 with TRBJ2-2; 10 positions match TRBD1. J gave up 6 bases and V 4 bases, and 15 bases lay outside the gene matches. The CDR3 consists of 18 residues. The V gene's germline CDR1 is SGHRS and CDR2 YFSETQ. CDR3 in amino acids: CASSRDRGTSNVPGELFF. CDR3 coding DNA: TGCGCCAGCAGCCGGGACAGGGGAACTTCGAACGTCCCCGGGGAGCTGTTTTTT.

This clonotype rates as medium-sized (0.01 to 0.1%). Being off target in a library aimed at alpha chains, this beta chain has a size of little meaning. CDR3 sequence (DNA): TGCGCCAGCAGCTTAGAGGCGGCCTACGAGCAGTACTTC. Translated, it gives CASSLEAAYEQYF. The chain has TRBV5-1 and TRBJ2-7; D unresolved. The CDR3 extends over 13 amino acids. CDR1 SGHRS and CDR2 YFSETQ come from the germline V gene. Deletions cut 2 bases from V and 2 bases from J, with 8 bases between.

Note on this clonotype: A library prepared for alpha chains yielded this beta chain as an off-target read; its size is of little meaning. This sequence joins TRBV7-9 and TRBJ1-1; D is unresolved. V was shortened by 0 bases and J by 6 bases, with 8 bases between the two germline ends. Germline lookup yields CDR1 SEHNR and CDR2 FQNEAQ (reference sequence). The CDR3 extends over 13 amino acids. CDR3 DNA: TGTGCCAGCAGCTTAGCCGGGCGGGCTGAAGCTTTCTTT. This encodes CASSLAGRAEAFF.